These 4 T cell receptor beta chains were all obtained from the same sample, sequenced in a study of shared clonotypes between healthy human individuals. Naive CD8 cells, CD45RO-negative and positively selected for CCR7, excluded terminally differentiated effector memory CD45RA+ cells. Data came from immunoSEQ multiplex PCR; TCRdb stores just in-frame clones and leaves some out. In the table there are about 580,000 clones, nearly 98% of which are singletons. Sequencing was performed on naive CD8+ T cells sorted from blood. Source of these receptors: a man under 40 in good health.

The chain carries TRBV2 and TRBJ1-2, with TRBD1 matching over 7 bases. The germline CDR1 and CDR2 sequences are SNHLY and FYNNEI. The CDR3 extends over 15 amino acids. The V segment lost 7 bases and the J segment 3 bases; nucleotides outside the gene matches: 11. CDR3: CASISFPGGDYGYTF. In nucleotides, the CDR3 is TGTGCCAGCATCTCGTTCCCAGGGGGTGACTATGGCTACACCTTC.

This rearrangement joins TRBV9 to TRBJ1-5, with no clear D. The CDR3 covers 14 residues. Trimming left V 0 bases short and J 3 bases short, with 7 bases between. Germline V gives CDR1 SGDLS, CDR2 YYNGEE. CDR3 loop: CASSVGGFNQPQHF. CDR3 bases: TGTGCCAGCAGCGTAGGGGGTTTCAATCAGCCCCAGCATTTT.

V and J are TRBV27 and TRBJ1-1; 9 bases map to TRBD1. The CDR3 runs to 14 residues. Germline CDR1 and CDR2: MNHEY and SMNVEV (reference sequence). Trimming cost V 8 bases and J 4 bases; bases outside gene matches: 8. Here the CDR3 reads CASAPGTGTTEAFF. CDR3 DNA sequence: TGTGCCAGCGCACCAGGGACAGGGACCACTGAAGCTTTCTTT.

V gene TRBV27 combines with J gene TRBJ2-7; perhaps TRBD2 as D (6 bases). CDR3 size: 16 residues. The V end lost 6 bases, the J end lost 0 bases, and 18 bases lay between the germline ends. CDR1 and CDR2 from the germline V gene are MNHEY and SMNVEV (reference sequence). The CDR3 loop is CASSKMKRAVSYEQYF. In DNA form, the CDR3 reads TGTGCCAGCAGCAAAATGAAGCGGGCCGTCTCCTACGAGCAGTACTTC.